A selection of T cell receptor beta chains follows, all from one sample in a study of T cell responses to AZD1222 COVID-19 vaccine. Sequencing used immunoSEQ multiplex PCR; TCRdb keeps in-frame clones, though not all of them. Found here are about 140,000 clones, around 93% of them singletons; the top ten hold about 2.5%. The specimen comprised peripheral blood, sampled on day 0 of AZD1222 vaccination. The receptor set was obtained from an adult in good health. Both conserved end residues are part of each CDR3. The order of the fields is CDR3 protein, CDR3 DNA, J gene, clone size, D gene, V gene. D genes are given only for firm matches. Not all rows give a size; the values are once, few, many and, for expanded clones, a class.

CASSLNGDYNEQFF	TGTGCCAGCAGCTTGAATGGGGACTACAATGAGCAGTTCTTC	TRBJ2-1	-	-	TRBV5-4
CASSPRGGYTEAFF	TGTGCCAGCAGCCCCAGGGGGGGATACACTGAAGCTTTCTTT	TRBJ1-1	-	TRBD1	TRBV3-1/TRBV3-2
CASSQAALHTNYGYTF	TGTGCCAGCAGCCAAGCGGCCCTCCATACTAACTATGGCTACACCTTC	TRBJ1-2	-	-	TRBV14
CASSSRVQETQYF	TGTGCCAGTAGTAGCAGGGTCCAAGAGACCCAGTACTTC	TRBJ2-5	-	-	TRBV19
CASSPRGGPTDTQYF	TGTGCCAGCAGCCCGCGGGGGGGCCCCACAGATACGCAGTATTTT	TRBJ2-3	-	TRBD2	TRBV3-1/TRBV3-2
CASSLPGIGTEAFF	TGTGCCAGCAGCTTACCGGGAATAGGGACTGAAGCTTTCTTT	TRBJ1-1	once	-	TRBV11-1
CASSLAWLVPRNNEQFF	TGTGCCAGCAGCTTAGCCTGGTTGGTTCCGAGGAACAATGAGCAGTTCTTC	TRBJ2-1	-	-	TRBV11-2
CASSDGTGYGYTF	TGTGCCAGCAGTGACGGGACAGGCTATGGCTACACCTTC	TRBJ1-2	-	TRBD1	TRBV6-1
CASSMPGAYNEQFF	TGTGCCAGTAGTATGCCGGGTGCCTACAATGAGCAGTTCTTC	TRBJ2-1	once	-	TRBV19
CASSLEGRVYGYTF	TGTGCCAGCAGCTTAGAGGGGCGGGTCTATGGCTACACCTTC	TRBJ1-2	once	-	TRBV5-6
CASSPTGSNIQYF	TGTGCCAGCAGCCCAACGGGAAGTAACATTCAGTACTTC	TRBJ2-4	-	-	TRBV3-1/TRBV3-2
CASQGSYTDTQYF	TGTGCCAGTCAGGGGTCTTACACAGATACGCAGTATTTT	TRBJ2-3	-	-	TRBV7-3
CASSIEEWQPQHF	TGTGCCAGTAGTATAGAGGAGTGGCAGCCCCAGCATTTT	TRBJ1-5	-	-	TRBV19
CASSFIQNTEAFF	TGTGCCAGTAGTTTCATACAGAACACTGAAGCTTTCTTT	TRBJ1-1	-	-	TRBV19
CASSLGDEKLFF	TGTGCCAGCAGCTTGGGTGATGAAAAACTGTTTTTT	TRBJ1-4	-	-	TRBV5-4
CASTPPAGRDNQPQHF	TGTGCCAGCACCCCCCCAGCAGGTCGGGACAATCAGCCCCAGCATTTT	TRBJ1-5	-	-	TRBV6-6
CASRRLAQHNEQFF	TGTGCCAGCAGAAGACTAGCTCAACACAATGAGCAGTTCTTC	TRBJ2-1	-	TRBD2	TRBV2
CASSEEGFSNEQFF	TGCGCCAGCAGTGAAGAGGGGTTTTCGAATGAGCAGTTCTTC	TRBJ2-1	-	-	TRBV10-2
CASRTEETQYF	TGTGCCAGCAGGACGGAAGAGACCCAGTACTTC	TRBJ2-5	-	-	TRBV6-5
CASSSRTDYEQYF	TGTGCCAGCAGTTCCAGGACTGATTACGAGCAGTACTTC	TRBJ2-7	-	-	TRBV27
CASSPGPDTQYF	TGTGCCAGCTCACCGGGGCCGGATACGCAGTATTTT	TRBJ2-3	once	-	TRBV18
CASSSYSTDTQYF	TGTGCCAGCAGCTCATACAGCACAGATACGCAGTATTTT	TRBJ2-3	-	-	TRBV7-3
CASSRQGKADTQYF	TGTGCCAGCAGCCGACAGGGGAAGGCAGATACGCAGTATTTT	TRBJ2-3	-	TRBD1	TRBV3-1/TRBV3-2
CASSIDGGPATNEKLFF	TGTGCCAGTAGTATAGACGGGGGACCCGCAACTAATGAAAAACTGTTTTTT	TRBJ1-4	-	-	TRBV19
CASSCVSGYTF	TGTGCCAGCAGCTGCGTGAGTGGCTACACCTTC	TRBJ1-2	-	-	TRBV21-1
CASSLRREVRETQYF	TGTGCCAGCAGCTTACGCCGGGAGGTCCGGGAGACCCAGTACTTC	TRBJ2-5	-	TRBD2	TRBV7-9
CASSLGPSGYQETQYF	TGCGCCAGCAGCTTGGGCCCTAGCGGGTACCAAGAGACCCAGTACTTC	TRBJ2-5	-	TRBD2	TRBV5-1
CASSQDKARAPVNEKLFF	TGCGCCAGCAGCCAAGATAAGGCCAGGGCGCCGGTAAATGAAAAACTGTTTTTT	TRBJ1-4	-	-	TRBV4-3
CASNQRTSKHEQFF	TGTGCCAGCAATCAACGGACTAGCAAGCATGAGCAGTTCTTC	TRBJ2-1	-	TRBD2	TRBV2
CASSTEFRTSGGANTGELFF	TGTGCCAGCAGCACTGAATTCCGGACTAGCGGGGGGGCCAACACCGGGGAGCTGTTTTTT	TRBJ2-2	-	-	TRBV21-1
CASSQDLRGVGNTIYF	TGCGCCAGCAGCCAAGATCTCCGAGGGGTCGGAAACACCATATATTTT	TRBJ1-3	-	-	TRBV4-3